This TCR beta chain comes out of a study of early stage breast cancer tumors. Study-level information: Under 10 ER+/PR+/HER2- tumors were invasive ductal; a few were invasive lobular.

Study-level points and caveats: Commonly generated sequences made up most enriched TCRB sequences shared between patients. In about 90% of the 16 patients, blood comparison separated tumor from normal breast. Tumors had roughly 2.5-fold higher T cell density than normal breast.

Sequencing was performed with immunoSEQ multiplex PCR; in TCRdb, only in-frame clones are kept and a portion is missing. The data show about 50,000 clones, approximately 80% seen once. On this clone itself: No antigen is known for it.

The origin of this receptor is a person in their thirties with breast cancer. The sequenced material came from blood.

The CDR3 protein is CASSYADTGRRDTQYF. As DNA, the CDR3 is TGTGCCAGCAGTTACGCGGACACCGGAAGACGGGATACGCAGTATTTT. The chain links TRBV6-6 to TRBJ2-3; perhaps TRBD1 as D (5 bases). CDR1 MNHNY and CDR2 SVGAGI come from the germline V gene (reference sequence). CDR3 length: 16 amino acids. Trimming pared 2 bases from V and 6 bases from J, leaving 18 bases between.